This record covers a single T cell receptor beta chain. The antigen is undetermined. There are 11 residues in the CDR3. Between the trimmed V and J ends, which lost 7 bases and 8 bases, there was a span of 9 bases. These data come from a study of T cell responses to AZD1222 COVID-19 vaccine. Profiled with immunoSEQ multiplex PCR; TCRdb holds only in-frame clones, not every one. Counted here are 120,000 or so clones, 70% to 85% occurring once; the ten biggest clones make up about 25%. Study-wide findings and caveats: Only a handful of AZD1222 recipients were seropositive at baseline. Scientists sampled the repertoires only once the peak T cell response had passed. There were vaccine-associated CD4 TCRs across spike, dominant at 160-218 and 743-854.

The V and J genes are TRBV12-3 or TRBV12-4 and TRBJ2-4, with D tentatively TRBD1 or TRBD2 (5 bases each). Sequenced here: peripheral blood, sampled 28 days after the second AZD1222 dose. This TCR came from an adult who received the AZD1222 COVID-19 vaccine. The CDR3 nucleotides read TGTGCCAGCACCTTGGGGGACATTCAGTACTTC. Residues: CASTLGDIQYF.